Presented here are 20 T cell receptor beta chains from one specimen sequenced in a study of T cells after yellow fever vaccination. Via MiXCR, TCRdb re-called the 5' RACE reads, giving one row per CDR3 protein. The repertoire consists of roughly 120,000 distinct CDR3 sequences, with 7.2% occurring once and the leading ten covering 2.5% to 3%. The sequencing used CD4+ T cells sorted from PBMCs, collected roughly 45 days after the first yellow fever vaccination. The receptors derive from a man aged 18 to 35 who received the YFV17D yellow fever vaccine.

Many counts were recorded for this clonotype. This sequence joins TRBV7-9 and TRBJ2-1, with 10 bases lining up with TRBD2. V lost 4 bases to trimming and J lost 5 bases; unmatched junction nucleotides: 2. From germline, CDR1 is SEHNR and CDR2 FQNEAQ (reference sequence). The CDR3 covers 14 residues. The DNA of the CDR3 is TGTGCCAGCAGCTCCACTAGCGGGGACAATGAGCAGTTCTTC. Its translation: CASSSTSGDNEQFF.

This clonotype has ten or more counts. The rearrangement uses TRBV7-2 and TRBJ1-1, with unresolved D. Between the trimmed V and J ends, which lost 2 bases and 4 bases, there was a span of 11 bases. The CDR3 extends over 14 amino acids. Germline V gene sequence: CDR1 SGHTA, CDR2 FQGNSA. The CDR3: CASSLTDASTEAFF. The CDR3 nucleotides read TGTGCCAGCAGCTTAACGGATGCGTCCACTGAAGCTTTCTTT.

This clonotype was observed many times. The V and J genes are TRBV5-1 and TRBJ2-7; D unclear. Trimming stripped 2 bases from V and 3 bases from J, with 9 bases between. The CDR3 length is 13 residues. From germline, CDR1 is SGHRS and CDR2 YFSETQ. Written as DNA, the CDR3 is TGCGCCAGCAGCTTATTAGCCGGCTACGAGCAGTACGTC. It is translated as CASSLLAGYEQYV.

This clonotype was detected many times. The chain recombines TRBV4-2 with TRBJ2-2; D unresolved. The CDR3 runs 13 residues. Germline CDR1 reads LGHNA; CDR2 reads YNFKEQ. The ends were cut back, 0 bases at V and 6 bases at J, with 5 bases in the middle. In DNA form, the CDR3 reads TGTGCCAGCAGCCAAGATGTTTCCGGGGAGCTGTTTTTT. It translates to CASSQDVSGELFF.

This clonotype was seen many times. This chain links TRBV6-2 or TRBV6-3 with TRBJ2-6; 7 bases are a match to TRBD1. Germline V CDR1 and CDR2: MNHEY, SVGEGT. Trimming took 4 bases from V and 4 from J; bases not matched to a gene: 4. The CDR3 loop spans 15 amino acids. CDR3 nucleotide sequence: TGTGCCAGCAGTTCCGACAGGGCCGGGGCCAACGTCCTGACTTTC. Translating gives CASSSDRAGANVLTF.

The table lists this clonotype with many counts. This chain joins TRBV7-2 and TRBJ2-2, with 7 bases aligning to TRBD2. Germline CDR1 and CDR2: SGHTA and FQGNSA. CDR3 length: 16 residues. V trimming: 4 bases; J trimming: 6 bases; junction bases outside the gene matches: 11. The CDR3 spells CASSSPGLRVSGELFF. Here the CDR3 DNA reads TGTGCCAGCAGCTCTCCGGGACTAAGGGTTTCCGGGGAGCTGTTTTTT.

This clonotype was detected ten times or more. V gene TRBV4-1 combines with J gene TRBJ2-5, with D maybe TRBD1 (5 bases). CDR1 and CDR2 from the germline V gene are MGHRA and YSYEKL. The V end lost 1 base, the J end lost 2 bases, and 8 bases lay between the germline ends. The CDR3 has 14 amino acids. Here the CDR3 reads CASSQVRGQETQYF. CDR3 nucleotide sequence: TGCGCCAGCAGCCAAGTAAGGGGTCAAGAGACCCAGTACTTC.

The V gene is TRBV20-1, the J gene TRBJ1-5; D possibly corresponds to TRBD1 (5 bases). Germline values: CDR1 DFQATT, CDR2 SNEGSKA (reference sequence). The CDR3 extends over 14 amino acids. The ends were cut back, 5 bases at V and 2 bases at J, with 13 bases in the middle. CDR3: CSAAPRVGNQPQHF. The CDR3 bases are TGCAGTGCTGCTCCCAGGGTTGGCAATCAGCCCCAGCATTTT.

This clonotype has only a few counts. CDR3: CSGFVGATGELFF. CDR3 bases: TGCAGCGGTTTTGTAGGGGCCACCGGGGAGCTGTTTTTT. The genes are TRBV29-1 and TRBJ2-2; maybe TRBD1 (5 bases). Per germline, CDR1 SQVTM and CDR2 ANQGSEA. The CDR3 extends over 13 amino acids. Trimming removed 7 bases at V and 4 bases at J, with 13 bases between.

The gene calls are TRBV6-1 and TRBJ2-2, with D possibly being TRBD2 (6 bases). V was trimmed by 11 bases and J by 7 bases, leaving 26 bases between them. Germline V gene data show CDR1 as MNHNS and CDR2 as SASEGT. This CDR3 has 16 residues. CDR3 DNA sequence: TGTGCCTCATTTGCCGGGACTTCCAGGGATGGCGGGGAGCTGTTTTTT. It is translated as CASFAGTSRDGGELFF.

This sequence joins TRBV5-1 and TRBJ2-1; 10 nucleotides line up with TRBD1. The CDR3 sequence is 15 residues long. The germline CDR1 and CDR2 sequences are SGHRS and YFSETQ. V was clipped by 0 bases and J by 7 bases; unmatched bases: 4. As DNA, the CDR3 is TGCGCCAGCAGCTTGGCCTGGGACAGGGGTAATGAGCAGTTCTTC. It codes for CASSLAWDRGNEQFF.

At least ten counts were recorded for this clonotype. The V call is TRBV9, the J call TRBJ2-3; D is ambiguous. The CDR3 is 14 amino acids. Trimming pared 0 bases from V and 4 bases from J, leaving 9 bases between. Germline V gene data show CDR1 as SGDLS and CDR2 as YYNGEE. The CDR3 protein is CASSVVGFPDTQYF. DNA for the CDR3: TGTGCCAGCAGCGTAGTGGGTTTCCCAGATACGCAGTATTTT.

At least ten counts were recorded for this clonotype. This chain connects TRBV6-5 to TRBJ2-1; 8 bases fit TRBD1. Losses at the gene ends were 3 bases for V and 14 bases for J; bases not matched to a gene: 6. Germline-derived CDR1 and CDR2 are MNHEY and SVGAGI. This CDR3 contains 12 residues. CDR3 sequence (DNA): TGTGCCAGCAGTTATCGGACAGGGAAAAAGTTCTTC. Its protein is CASSYRTGKKFF.

This clonotype was seen at least ten times. The chain recombines TRBV7-9 with TRBJ1-5, with D hard to call. The CDR3 consists of 13 residues. Germline V gene sequence: CDR1 SEHNR, CDR2 FQNEAQ (reference sequence). V lost 1 base and J lost 4, with 5 bases in between. The CDR3 DNA sequence: TGTGCCAGCAGCTTAGGAGTAAATCAGCCCCAGCATTTT. As protein: CASSLGVNQPQHF.

This clonotype was seen ten or more times. This chain links TRBV19 with TRBJ1-1; perhaps TRBD1 as D (5 bases). The CDR3 covers 14 residues. Trimming pared 5 bases from V and 4 bases from J, leaving 14 bases between. The germline V gene has CDR1 LNHDA and CDR2 SQIVND (reference sequence). The CDR3 protein is CASSRTLGGTEAFF. In DNA, the CDR3 is TGTGCCAGTAGTCGGACGCTCGGGGGCACTGAAGCTTTCTTT. Full variable domain (missing parts from reference TRBV19 and TRBJ1-1): DGGITQSPKYLFRKEGQNVTLSCEQNLNHDAMYWYRQDPGQGLRLIYYSQIVNDFQKGDIAEGYSVSREKKESFPLTVTSAQKNPTAFYLCASSRTLGGTEAFFGQGTRLTVV.

Regarding this clonotype: This may come from a read error, since a much larger clone is one base off. The rearrangement joins TRBV7-8 to TRBJ2-2; 7 nucleotides align to TRBD1. The length of the CDR3 is 14 residues. The V gene's germline CDR1 is SGHVS and CDR2 FQNEAQ. In nucleotides, the CDR3 is TGTTCCAGCAGCTTCGGGACAGCTCCCGGGGAGCTGTTTTTT. This codes for CSSSFGTAPGELFF.

Of note for this clonotype: A much larger clone sits a single nucleotide away, making a read error possible. The V gene is TRBV5-1, the J gene TRBJ2-1; 8 bases match TRBD1. V was pared by 4 bases and J by 8 bases, with 5 bases of the junction left unmatched. The CDR3 spans 13 residues. Germline V gives CDR1 SGHRS, CDR2 YFSETQ. As DNA, the CDR3 is TGCGCCAGCAGCCGACAGGGGTGCGATGAGCAGTTCTTC. This sequence encodes CASSRQGCDEQFF.

The chain uses TRBV11-1 and TRBJ2-6; D gene unclear. V lost 0 bases and J 6 bases, leaving 18 bases between the germline ends. CDR3 length: 18 amino acids. CDR1 is SGHAT and CDR2 is FQDESV in the germline V gene (reference sequence). In DNA form, the CDR3 reads TGTGCCAGCAGCTTAGCGCACTTAGGCGCTGCGGTGGCCAACGTCCTGACTTTC. Its translation: CASSLAHLGAAVANVLTF. The whole variable domain, filled in from reference TRBV11-1 and TRBJ2-6, reads EAEVAQSPRYKITEKSQAVAFWCDPISGHATLYWYRQILGQGPELLVQFQDESVVDDSQLPKDRFSAERLKGVDSTLKIQPAELGDSAMYLCASSLAHLGAAVANVLTFGAGSRLTVL.

This clonotype was observed many times. CDR3 coding DNA: TGTGCCAGCAGAGATACAGGGGCCGGGGAGCTGTTTTTT. Translated: CASRDTGAGELFF. The rearrangement joins TRBV7-3 to TRBJ2-2, with 7 bases that match TRBD1. This CDR3 contains 13 residues. V was pared by 6 bases and J by 6 bases, with 4 bases of the junction left unmatched. Per the germline V gene, CDR1 is SGHTA and CDR2 is FQGTGA.

This clonotype came up many times. This chain joins TRBV6-6 and TRBJ2-5, with D uncertain. CDR1 is MNHNY, CDR2 SVGAGI, per germline (reference sequence). This CDR3 is built from 11 residues. The V and J ends lost 5 bases and 5 bases respectively, with 6 bases between them. The CDR3 coding sequence is TGTGCCAGCAGTGGGTCGGAGACCCAGTACTTC. Protein product: CASSGSETQYF.